This T cell receptor (beta chain) was sequenced during a study of low-dose radiotherapy and immunotherapy resistance in tumors. As for the study in general: Individuals in Cohort 2 had 1 Gy per fraction every two weeks, adding up to 13 Gy over 26 weeks.

The CDR3 contains 15 residues. The V gene end was trimmed by 6 bases and the J gene end by 8 bases; junction bases not matched to a gene: 14. Looked up from germline, CDR1 is MNHEY and CDR2 is SVGEGT. Alpha- and beta-chain coverage of first-strand cDNA came from TRAV- and TRBV-specific primers. With a V-primer adapter and a constant-region primer, TCRs were amplified for 20 to 25 PCR cycles. From the reads, TCRdb called clonotypes with MiXCR, one entry per CDR3 protein. Of roughly 38,000 distinct CDR3 sequences in the sample, less than 25% were seen once. Specified time point: after trial treatment. As for treatment: LDRT plus nivolumab, ipilimumab, low-dose cyclophosphamide and aspirin (RACIN trial). This clonotype was observed many times.

The gene calls are TRBV6-2 or TRBV6-3 and TRBJ1-2; 8 positions match TRBD1. The clonotype comes from a female donor with ovarian cancer. The sample was PBMCs, taken after low-dose radiotherapy plus immunotherapy. CDR3 coding DNA: TGTGCCAGCAGCCCGGGACAGGCGGGACTGGGGGGCTACACCTTC. Translating gives CASSPGQAGLGGYTF.